A single sample gave rise to the 3 T cell receptor beta chains below, sequenced in a study of cytomegalovirus exposure and HLA in healthy donors. In the PCR, 60 Vbeta and 13 Jbeta primers were used. Assay used: immunoSEQ multiplex PCR; TCRdb lists only in-frame clones, some missing. The sample has about 140,000 clones; roughly 68% are singletons. Source material: PBMCs. These receptors were collected from a young man in good health and CMV-seropositive.

The V gene is TRBV7-8, the J gene TRBJ2-7, with D possibly matching TRBD1 (6 bases). The CDR3 has 17 amino acids. Per the germline V gene, CDR1 is SGHVS and CDR2 is FQNEAQ. Trimming took off 5 bases at V and 2 bases at J, with 22 bases between the two ends. In DNA form, the CDR3 reads TGTGCCAGCAGCCCCCGATTAACAGGGATCTCCCCCTACGAGCAGTACTTC. Its translation is CASSPRLTGISPYEQYF. Complete variable domain (other parts from reference TRBV7-8 and TRBJ2-7): GAGVSQSPRYKVAKRGQDVALRCDPISGHVSLFWYQQALGQGPEFLTYFQNEAQLDKSGLPSDRFFAERPEGSVSTLKIQRTQQEDSAVYLCASSPRLTGISPYEQYFGPGTRLTVT.

This clone has only a few counts. V gene TRBV5-1 combines with J gene TRBJ2-7, with D perhaps matching TRBD1 (7 bases). V lost 5 bases and J 0 bases, leaving 12 bases between the germline ends. This CDR3 spans 14 amino acids. Germline assignment: CDR1 SGHRS and CDR2 YFSETQ. The CDR3 region is CASRQGGSSYEQYF. Written as DNA, the CDR3 is TGCGCCAGCAGGCAGGGGGGCTCCTCCTACGAGCAGTACTTC.

The chain recombines TRBV7-2 with TRBJ2-1; D gene uncertain. This CDR3 has 13 residues. The germline V gene encodes CDR1 SGHTA and CDR2 FQGNSA. Trimming cost V 1 base and J 6 bases, with 7 bases left between them. The CDR3 loop reads CASSLGQRNEQFF. CDR3 coding DNA: TGTGCCAGCAGCTTAGGGCAACGCAATGAGCAGTTCTTC.